This T cell receptor beta chain was captured in a study of OX40 agonist ivuxolimab in advanced cancers. Across the study: At 0.01 to 10 mg/kg, ivuxolimab was administered intravenously to patients every 2 weeks.

The CDR3 extends over 15 amino acids. V gave up 1 base and J gave up 4 bases, with 14 bases separating them. Repertoires were generated with immunoSEQ multiplex PCR, while TCRdb's copy carries only in-frame clones and drops some. Of around 85,000 clones in the sample, 75% to 95% were seen once. Specimen: CD4+ or CD8+ T cells sorted from blood, collected in a trial of the OX40 agonist ivuxolimab. The chain employs TRBV5-3 and TRBJ1-2; D unclear. TRBV5-3 qualifies as an ORF whose function is uncertain. This sequence originates from an adult with an advanced solid tumor such as melanoma, head and neck, liver or kidney cancer. DNA for the CDR3: TGTGCCAGAAGCTTGATGATCTGCTTAGGCTATGGCTACACCTTC. This encodes CARSLMICLGYGYTF.